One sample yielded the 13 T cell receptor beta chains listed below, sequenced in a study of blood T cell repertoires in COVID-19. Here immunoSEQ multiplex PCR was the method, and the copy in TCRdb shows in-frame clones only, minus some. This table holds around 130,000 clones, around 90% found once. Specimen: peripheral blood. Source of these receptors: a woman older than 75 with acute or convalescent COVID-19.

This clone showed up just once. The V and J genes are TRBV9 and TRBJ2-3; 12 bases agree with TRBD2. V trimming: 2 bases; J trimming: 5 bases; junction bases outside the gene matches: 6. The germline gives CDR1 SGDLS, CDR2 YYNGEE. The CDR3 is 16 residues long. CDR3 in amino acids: CASSVNTGLAGDTQYF. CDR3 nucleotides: TGTGCCAGCAGCGTTAACACGGGACTAGCGGGAGATACGCAGTATTTT.

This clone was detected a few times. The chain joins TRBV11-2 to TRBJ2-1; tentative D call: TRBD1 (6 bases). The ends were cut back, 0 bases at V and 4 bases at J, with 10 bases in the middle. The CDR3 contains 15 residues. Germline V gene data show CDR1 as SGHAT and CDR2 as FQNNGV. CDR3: CASSLDRGDYNEQFF. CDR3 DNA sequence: TGTGCCAGCAGCTTAGACAGGGGAGATTACAATGAGCAGTTCTTC.

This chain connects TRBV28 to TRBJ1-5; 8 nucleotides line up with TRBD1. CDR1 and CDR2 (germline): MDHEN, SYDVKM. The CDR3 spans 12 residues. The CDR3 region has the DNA TGTGCAGAACAGGGGGACAATCAGCCCCAGCATTTT. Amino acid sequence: CAEQGDNQPQHF.

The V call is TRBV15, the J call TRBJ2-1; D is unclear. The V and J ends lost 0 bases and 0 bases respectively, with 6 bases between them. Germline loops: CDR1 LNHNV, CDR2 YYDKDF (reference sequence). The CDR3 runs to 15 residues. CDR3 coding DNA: TGTGCCACCAGCAGAGAAAGGAGCTCCTACAATGAGCAGTTCTTC. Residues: CATSRERSSYNEQFF.

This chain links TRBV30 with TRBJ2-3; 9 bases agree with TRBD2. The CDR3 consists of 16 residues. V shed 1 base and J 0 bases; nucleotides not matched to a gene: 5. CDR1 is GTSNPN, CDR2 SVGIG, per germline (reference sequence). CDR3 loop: CAWSGDSGGSTDTQYF. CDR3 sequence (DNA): TGTGCCTGGAGTGGAGATAGCGGGGGTAGCACAGATACGCAGTATTTT.

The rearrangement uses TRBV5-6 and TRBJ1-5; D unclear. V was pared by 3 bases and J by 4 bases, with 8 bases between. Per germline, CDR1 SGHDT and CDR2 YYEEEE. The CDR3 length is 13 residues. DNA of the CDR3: TGTGCCAGCAGCTCGGGAGAGAATCAGCCCCAGCATTTT. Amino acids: CASSSGENQPQHF.

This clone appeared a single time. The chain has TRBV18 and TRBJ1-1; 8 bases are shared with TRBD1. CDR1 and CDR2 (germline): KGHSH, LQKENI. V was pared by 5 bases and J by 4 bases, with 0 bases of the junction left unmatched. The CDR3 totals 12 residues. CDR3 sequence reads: CASSDRGTEAFF. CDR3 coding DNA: TGTGCCAGCTCAGACAGGGGCACTGAAGCTTTCTTT.

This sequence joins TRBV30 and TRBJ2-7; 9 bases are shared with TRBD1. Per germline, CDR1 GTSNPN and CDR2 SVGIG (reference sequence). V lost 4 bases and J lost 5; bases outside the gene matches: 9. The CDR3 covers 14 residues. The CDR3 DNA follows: TGTGCCTGGAAATCCGGGACAGGGTACCACGAGCAGTACTTC. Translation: CAWKSGTGYHEQYF.

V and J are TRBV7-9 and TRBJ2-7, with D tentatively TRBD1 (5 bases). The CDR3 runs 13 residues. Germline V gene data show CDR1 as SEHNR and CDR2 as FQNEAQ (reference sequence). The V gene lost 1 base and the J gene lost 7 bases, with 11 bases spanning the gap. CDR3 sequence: CASSLETRAEQYF. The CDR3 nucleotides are TGTGCCAGCAGCTTAGAAACCAGGGCAGAGCAGTACTTC. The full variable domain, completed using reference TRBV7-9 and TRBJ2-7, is DTGVSQNPRHKITKRGQNVTFRCDPISEHNRLYWYRQTLGQGPEFLTYFQNEAQLEKSRLLSDRFSAERPKGSFSTLEIQRTEQGDSAMYLCASSLETRAEQYFGPGTRLTVT.

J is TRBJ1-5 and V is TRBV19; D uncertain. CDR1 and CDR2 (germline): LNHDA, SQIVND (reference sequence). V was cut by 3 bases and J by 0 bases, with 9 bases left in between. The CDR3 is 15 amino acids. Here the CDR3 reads CASSIGVNSNQPQHF. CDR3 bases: TGTGCCAGTAGTATCGGGGTTAATAGCAATCAGCCCCAGCATTTT.

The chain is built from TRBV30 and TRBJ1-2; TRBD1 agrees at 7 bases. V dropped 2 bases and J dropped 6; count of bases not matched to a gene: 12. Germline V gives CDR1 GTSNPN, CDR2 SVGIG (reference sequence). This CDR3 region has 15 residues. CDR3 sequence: CAWSSPQAGGHGYTF. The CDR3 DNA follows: TGTGCCTGGAGTTCCCCACAGGCAGGGGGTCATGGCTACACCTTC.

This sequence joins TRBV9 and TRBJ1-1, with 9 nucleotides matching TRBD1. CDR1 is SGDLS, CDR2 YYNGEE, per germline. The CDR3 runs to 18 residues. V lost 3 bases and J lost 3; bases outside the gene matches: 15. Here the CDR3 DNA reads TGTGCCAGCAGCGGATACAGGGGGCGATACTTCGGTGACACTGAAGCTTTCTTT. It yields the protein CASSGYRGRYFGDTEAFF. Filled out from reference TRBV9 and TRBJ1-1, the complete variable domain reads DSGVTQTPKHLITATGQRVTLRCSPRSGDLSVYWYQQSLDQGLQFLIQYYNGEERAKGNILERFSAQQFPDLHSELNLSSLELGDSALYFCASSGYRGRYFGDTEAFFGQGTRLTVV.

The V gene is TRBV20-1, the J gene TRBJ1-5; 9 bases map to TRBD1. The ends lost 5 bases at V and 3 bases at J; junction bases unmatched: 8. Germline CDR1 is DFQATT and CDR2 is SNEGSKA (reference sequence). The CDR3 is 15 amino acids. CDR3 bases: TGCAGTGCTGGTGAAGGGACAGGGTACAATCAGCCCCAGCATTTT. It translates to CSAGEGTGYNQPQHF.